This record looks at one T cell receptor (beta chain) sequence and its context. The data stem from a study of T cells after somatic rescue of genetic block. The ends lost 4 bases at V and 1 base at J; junction bases unmatched: 7. The germline V gene encodes CDR1 SGHRS and CDR2 YFSETQ. The CDR3 contains 15 residues. Only in-frame clones appear in the TCRdb table, and some are missing; sequencing was by immunoSEQ multiplex PCR. The sample has 14,000 to 15,000 clones, roughly two thirds seen once. V usage is TRBV5-1 and J usage is TRBJ2-7; 8 bases agree with TRBD1. Sequenced sample: peripheral blood mononuclear cells (PBMCs). The receptor was isolated from a boy under 18. CDR3 nucleotides: TGCGCCAGCAGCCTATCCGGGACAGGTTCCTACGAGCAGTACTTC. Translating gives CASSLSGTGSYEQYF.